The 30 T cell receptor beta chains below come from one sample, sequenced in a study of blood T cell repertoires in COVID-19. The table came from immunoSEQ multiplex PCR; TCRdb's copy has only in-frame clones and leaves some out. This sample has 120,000 or so clones, with around 79% found just once. The source material was peripheral blood. These receptors were collected from an elderly woman with active or convalescent COVID-19.

In this sample, this clone turned up many times. This rearrangement joins TRBV4-1 to TRBJ2-3, with unresolved D. This CDR3 has 13 amino acids. CDR1 MGHRA and CDR2 YSYEKL come from the germline V gene. Between the trimmed V and J ends, which lost 4 bases and 3 bases, there was a span of 8 bases. The CDR3 region has the DNA TGCGCCAGCAGCCTGAGTGTAACAGATACGCAGTATTTT. Its translation: CASSLSVTDTQYF.

This clone occurred a few times. V is TRBV19 and J is TRBJ2-2; maybe TRBD2 (6 bases). The germline CDR1 and CDR2 sequences are LNHDA and SQIVND (reference sequence). Trimming took off 2 bases at V and 4 bases at J, with 17 bases between the two ends. The CDR3 totals 17 residues. CDR3 loop: CASSILLGRGGTGELFF. For the CDR3, the DNA is TGTGCCAGTAGTATACTGCTAGGGCGGGGAGGCACCGGGGAGCTGTTTTTT.

The gene calls are TRBV10-3 and TRBJ1-5, with D unclear. Trimming took off 3 bases at V and 1 base at J, with 10 bases between the two ends. The CDR3 totals 15 residues. Germline V gives CDR1 ENHRY, CDR2 SYGVKD. The CDR3 region has the DNA TGTGCCATCAGTGAATCGGGTTCCAGCAATCAGCCCCAGCATTTT. This gives the protein CAISESGSSNQPQHF.

The chain is built from TRBV5-4 and TRBJ2-1, with 11 bases aligning to TRBD2. V lost 2 bases, J lost 6 bases, and 4 bases stayed unmatched. Germline CDR1 SGHNT, CDR2 YYREEE (reference sequence). The CDR3 covers 15 residues. The CDR3 loop is CASSLTGTSGNEQFF. The CDR3 coding sequence is TGTGCCAGCAGCTTAACCGGGACTAGCGGCAATGAGCAGTTCTTC.

V gene TRBV11-2 combines with J gene TRBJ1-4; D perhaps matches TRBD1 (5 bases). Trimming removed 5 bases from V and 8 bases from J, with 18 bases in between. The CDR3 has 15 residues. CDR1 and CDR2 from the germline V gene are SGHAT and FQNNGV. The CDR3 sequence: CASSLGGLKGEKLFF. CDR3 coding DNA: TGTGCCAGCAGCCTGGGTGGGTTAAAGGGGGAAAAACTGTTTTTT.

The chain recombines TRBV7-2 with TRBJ2-7; D is possibly TRBD1 (5 bases). V shed 1 base and J shed 2 bases, with 9 bases lying between them. The CDR3 consists of 14 residues. Germline CDR1 SGHTA, CDR2 FQGNSA. CDR3 residues: CASSLGSRAYEQYF. The CDR3 DNA sequence: TGTGCCAGCAGCTTAGGGTCCAGGGCCTACGAGCAGTACTTC.

The chain links TRBV2 to TRBJ2-3, with unresolved D. This CDR3 is 12 amino acids long. Trimming removed 4 bases from V and 4 bases from J, with 6 bases in between. CDR1 is SNHLY and CDR2 is FYNNEI in the germline V gene. The CDR3 DNA follows: TGTGCCAGCAGTGGTATTGCAGATACGCAGTATTTT. It yields the protein CASSGIADTQYF.

This clone was counted only a few times. The chain links TRBV7-8 to TRBJ1-2; 8 nucleotides line up with TRBD1. Losses at the gene ends were 0 bases for V and 7 bases for J; bases not matched to a gene: 10. The CDR3 sequence is 16 residues long. Germline V gives CDR1 SGHVS, CDR2 FQNEAQ. CDR3 coding DNA: TGTGCCAGCAGCTTAGCACCCCTACAGGGGGGAGGTGGCTACACCTTC. It translates to CASSLAPLQGGGGYTF.

The DNA of the CDR3 is TGTGCCAGCAGCTCCCGGGGGGGCGGGGACCAGGCGAACACCGGGGAGCTGTTTTTT. Protein sequence: CASSSRGGGDQANTGELFF. The chain has TRBV28 and TRBJ2-2; 8 nucleotides match TRBD2. Germline V gene data show CDR1 as MDHEN and CDR2 as SYDVKM. The J segment lost 0 bases and the V segment lost 6 bases, leaving 15 bases of the junction unmatched. There are 19 residues in the CDR3.

This clone occurred a few times. This chain connects TRBV12-3 or TRBV12-4 to TRBJ2-3; no clear D. Trimming took 5 bases from V and 0 from J, leaving 3 bases between them. This CDR3 is 12 amino acids long. The CDR3 DNA is TGTGCCAGCAGTACTAGCACAGATACGCAGTATTTT. This gives the protein CASSTSTDTQYF.

This rearrangement joins TRBV19 to TRBJ2-1; 11 positions agree with TRBD2. The V and J ends lost 5 bases and 1 base, in that order; junction bases with no gene match: 7. Per the germline V gene, CDR1 is LNHDA and CDR2 is SQIVND (reference sequence). The CDR3 loop spans 17 amino acids. The CDR3, as DNA: TGTGCCAGTAGTCGTTATAGCGGGAGGGCTTCCTACAATGAGCAGTTCTTC. Translation: CASSRYSGRASYNEQFF.

The chain employs TRBV5-1 and TRBJ2-5; TRBD1 aligns across 9 bases. Germline-derived CDR1 and CDR2 are SGHRS and YFSETQ. Germline trimming cut 0 bases from V and 4 bases from J; bases unmatched to any gene: 10. This CDR3 comprises 17 residues. In DNA, the CDR3 is TGCGCCAGCAGCTTGGTTGTCGGGACAGGGAGTGGAGAGACCCAGTACTTC. Protein product: CASSLVVGTGSGETQYF.

The table lists this clone with a count of one. The chain joins TRBV27 to TRBJ2-5; TRBD1 aligns across 8 bases. CDR1 and CDR2 (germline): MNHEY, SMNVEV (reference sequence). The junction had 15 bases not matched to a gene; V was cut back by 5 bases and J by 1 base. This CDR3 region has 18 residues. The CDR3 protein is CASSPTTGQGGTQETQYF. The CDR3 DNA follows: TGTGCCAGCAGTCCTACCACTGGACAGGGAGGTACCCAAGAGACCCAGTACTTC.

The rearrangement joins TRBV5-6 to TRBJ1-2; 11 nucleotides align to TRBD1. Germline V gives CDR1 SGHDT, CDR2 YYEEEE. This CDR3 has 17 amino acids. The trim removed 2 bases at V and 0 bases at J, leaving 6 bases unmatched. The CDR3 spells CASSFFRDRGSNYGYTF. As DNA, the CDR3 is TGTGCCAGCAGCTTCTTCCGGGACAGGGGGTCTAACTATGGCTACACCTTC.

The V call is TRBV11-2, the J call TRBJ2-1; 10 nucleotides align to TRBD1. V dropped 2 bases and J dropped 0; count of bases not matched to a gene: 7. This CDR3 is 18 amino acids long. Germline loops: CDR1 SGHAT, CDR2 FQNNGV. As DNA, the CDR3 is TGTGCCAGCAGCTTAAACCATCGGACAGGGGGCTCCTACAATGAGCAGTTCTTC. This encodes CASSLNHRTGGSYNEQFF.

V is TRBV12-3 or TRBV12-4 and J is TRBJ1-2; no clear D gene. CDR3 length: 13 amino acids. Between the trimmed V and J ends, which lost 3 bases and 4 bases, there was a span of 9 bases. CDR3 residues: CASSFVGGYGYTF. In nucleotides, the CDR3 is TGTGCCAGCAGTTTTGTGGGAGGCTATGGCTACACCTTC.

The chain couples TRBV4-3 to TRBJ2-2, with D possibly matching TRBD2 (5 bases). The V gene's germline CDR1 is LGHNA and CDR2 YSLEER. Trimming removed 3 bases from V and 7 bases from J, with 9 bases in between. This CDR3 spans 13 amino acids. The CDR3 region is CASSQERNGELFF. CDR3 bases: TGCGCCAGCAGCCAGGAGCGGAACGGGGAGCTGTTTTTT.

The chain has TRBV9 and TRBJ1-2, with 9 positions matching TRBD1. Germline lookup yields CDR1 SGDLS and CDR2 YYNGEE. The CDR3 runs 17 residues. With 3 bases clipped from V and 2 bases from J, the junction kept 11 bases outside the gene matches. The chain's CDR3 is CASSAGQGRDDNYGYTF. CDR3 in DNA: TGTGCCAGCAGCGCGGGACAGGGCAGAGACGACAACTATGGCTACACCTTC.

The rearrangement joins TRBV11-2 to TRBJ1-1, with no clear D. The V gene lost 0 bases and the J gene lost 6 bases, with 11 bases spanning the gap. Germline V gene sequence: CDR1 SGHAT, CDR2 FQNNGV. The CDR3 runs 14 residues. The CDR3 loop reads CASSLDRWRPEAFF. For the CDR3, the DNA is TGTGCCAGCAGCTTAGATCGGTGGAGACCTGAAGCTTTCTTT.

The chain links TRBV3-1 (or the pseudogene TRBV3-2) to TRBJ2-2; 9 positions agree with TRBD1. This CDR3 has 15 residues. Trimming removed 3 bases from V and 3 bases from J; junction bases left unmatched: 2. Germline-derived CDR1 and CDR2 are LGHDT and YNNKEL (reference sequence). The CDR3 protein is CASSQDRGYTGELFF. CDR3 in DNA: TGTGCCAGCAGCCAGGACAGGGGATACACCGGGGAGCTGTTTTTT.

V gene TRBV3-1 (or the pseudogene TRBV3-2) combines with J gene TRBJ1-2; D remains unclear. V lost 0 bases and J lost 4, with 9 bases in between. The CDR3 totals 14 residues. The V gene's germline CDR1 is LGHDT and CDR2 YNNKEL (reference sequence). Here the CDR3 DNA reads TGTGCCAGCAGCCAAGAGGTTTCGGGCTATGGCTACACCTTC. The encoded protein is CASSQEVSGYGYTF.

CDR3 sequence: CASSWGQGETQYF. The CDR3 nucleotides are TGTGCCAGCAGTTGGGGACAGGGTGAGACCCAGTACTTC. V is TRBV12-3 or TRBV12-4 and J is TRBJ2-5, with 9 bases identical to TRBD1. V dropped 4 bases and J dropped 5; count of bases not matched to a gene: 2. CDR3 size: 13 residues.

This sequence joins TRBV30 and TRBJ2-5, with a tentative D call TRBD1 (8 bases). V was pared by 3 bases and J by 4 bases, with 15 bases between. The V gene's germline CDR1 is GTSNPN and CDR2 SVGIG (reference sequence). The CDR3 totals 14 residues. CDR3 amino acids: CAWRAGGGRETQYF. CDR3 coding DNA: TGTGCCTGGAGGGCAGGGGGCGGGAGAGAGACCCAGTACTTC.

The chain has TRBV2 and TRBJ1-4; D is unresolved. This CDR3 comprises 13 residues. V lost 11 bases to trimming and J lost 6 bases, with 16 bases between them. Germline assignment: CDR1 SNHLY and CDR2 FYNNEI. CDR3 sequence: CASSRRTDEKLFF. The CDR3 bases are TGTGCCTCCAGCAGGAGGACGGATGAAAAACTGTTTTTT.

The chain couples TRBV5-1 to TRBJ2-5; tentatively, D is TRBD1 (6 bases). CDR1 and CDR2 (germline): SGHRS, YFSETQ. Trimming left V 5 bases short and J 0 bases short, with 11 bases between. CDR3 length equals 14 residues. The CDR3 bases are TGCGCCAGCAGGAGGGGACAAAACCAAGAGACCCAGTACTTC. Its translation: CASRRGQNQETQYF.

V gene TRBV5-5 combines with J gene TRBJ1-3; a possible D gene is TRBD1 (5 bases). The CDR3 contains 14 residues. Trimming took 3 bases from V and 1 from J, leaving 8 bases between them. The germline gives CDR1 SGHKS, CDR2 YYEKEE (reference sequence). CDR3 region: CASSSPGSGNTIYF. CDR3 nucleotides: TGTGCCAGCAGCTCTCCAGGGTCTGGAAACACCATATATTTT. Complete variable domain (other parts from reference TRBV5-5 and TRBJ1-3): DAGVTQSPTHLIKTRGQQVTLRCSPISGHKSVSWYQQVLGQGPQFIFQYYEKEERGRGNFPDRFSARQFPNYSSELNVNALLLGDSALYLCASSSPGSGNTIYFGEGSWLTVV.

The chain couples TRBV4-2 to TRBJ1-1, with 9 nucleotides matching TRBD1. CDR1 and CDR2 from the germline V gene are LGHNA and YNFKEQ. V trimming: 8 bases; J trimming: 8 bases; junction bases outside the gene matches: 9. There are 13 residues in the CDR3. Written as DNA, the CDR3 is TGTGCCAGCGCCCGGGACAGGGTCTCAGAAGCTTTCTTT. Translating gives CASARDRVSEAFF.

The chain uses TRBV7-8 and TRBJ2-1; no firm D call. The germline CDR1 and CDR2 sequences are SGHVS and FQNEAQ. V lost 3 bases and J lost 15, with 18 bases in between. The CDR3 runs 13 residues. The CDR3 here is CASSFSPRSRLFF. The CDR3 DNA follows: TGTGCCAGCAGCTTCTCCCCTAGGTCTAGGTTGTTCTTC.

This chain connects TRBV10-2 to TRBJ1-3; no firm D call. The length of the CDR3 is 13 residues. Germline V gene sequence: CDR1 WSHSY, CDR2 SAAADI. The germline V and J ends were trimmed by 3 bases and 4 bases, with 7 bases remaining between them. CDR3 coding DNA: TGCGCCAGCAGTGACTCCTCCGGAAACACCATATATTTT. Translated: CASSDSSGNTIYF.

This chain joins TRBV24-1 and TRBJ2-1; 13 positions agree with TRBD2. V lost 3 bases and J lost 9; bases outside the gene matches: 7. CDR1 is KGHDR and CDR2 is SFDVKD in the germline V gene. The CDR3 length is 16 residues. CDR3 coding DNA: TGTGCCACCAGTGATCCCGGACTAGCGGGAGAGGTTGAGCAGTTCTTC. Translated: CATSDPGLAGEVEQFF.